The present T cell receptor beta chain was sequenced within a study of T cell responses to AZD1222 COVID-19 vaccine. Study-level points and caveats: The sample set comprised mostly white British donors with more females, and clonal diversity was possibly underestimated. The study sampled repertoires only after the peak T cell response. Seropositive at baseline were only 5 or 6 AZD1222 recipients.

This CDR3 has 16 amino acids. The germline CDR1 and CDR2 sequences are SGHVS and FQNEAQ. V lost 7 bases, J lost 7 bases, and 13 bases stayed unmatched. About this clone: Its antigen is not identified.

The assay was immunoSEQ multiplex PCR, and TCRdb's table has in-frame clones only and misses some. The sample shows 75,000 to 85,000 clones, over 65% of them seen only once. The source was peripheral blood, collected 28 days after the second dose of the MenACWY control vaccine. The chain links TRBV7-8 to TRBJ1-6; 7 positions match TRBD1. The receptor's source is an adult who received the MenACWY meningococcal vaccine as a control. The CDR3 region is CASTFSTGYGNSPLHF. In DNA, the CDR3 is TGTGCCAGCACCTTTTCGACAGGGTACGGCAATTCACCCCTCCACTTT.